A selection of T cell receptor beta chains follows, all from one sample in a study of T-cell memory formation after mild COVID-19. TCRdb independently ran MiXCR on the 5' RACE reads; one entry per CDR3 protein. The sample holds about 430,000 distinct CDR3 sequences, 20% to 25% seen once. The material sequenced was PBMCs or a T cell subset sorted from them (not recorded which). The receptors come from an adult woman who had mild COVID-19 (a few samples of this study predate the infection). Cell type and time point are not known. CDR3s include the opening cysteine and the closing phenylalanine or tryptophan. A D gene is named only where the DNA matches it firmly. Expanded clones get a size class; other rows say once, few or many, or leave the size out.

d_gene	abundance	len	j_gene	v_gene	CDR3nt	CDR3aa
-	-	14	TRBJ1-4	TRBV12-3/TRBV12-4	TGTGCCAGCAGTTTAGCGGGGGGGCAGGAAAAACTGTTTTTT	CASSLAGGQEKLFF
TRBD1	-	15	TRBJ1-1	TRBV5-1	TGCGCCAGCAGCTCAGGGACAGGGTTGATCACTGAAGCTTTCTTT	CASSSGTGLITEAFF
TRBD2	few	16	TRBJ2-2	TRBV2	TGTGCCAGCAGTGAAGTCGAAGCGGGGTACACCGGGGAGCTGTTTTTT	CASSEVEAGYTGELFF
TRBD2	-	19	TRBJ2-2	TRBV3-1	TGTGCCAGCAGCCAAGACCCTAGCGGGGTTGCTGGGAACACCGGGGAGCTGTTTTTT	CASSQDPSGVAGNTGELFF
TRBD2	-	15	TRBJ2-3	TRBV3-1	TGTGCCAGCAGCCAAGGACTAGCGGTTCGAGTTACGCAGTATTTT	CASSQGLAVRVTQYF
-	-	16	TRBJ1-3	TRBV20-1	TGCAGTGCTAGAGATCTACGGGAAAGCTCTGGAAACACCATATATTTT	CSARDLRESSGNTIYF
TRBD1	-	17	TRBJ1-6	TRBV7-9	TGTGCCAGCAGCTCGCCCATCTCCGGACAGGTTAATTCACCCCTCCACTTT	CASSSPISGQVNSPLHF
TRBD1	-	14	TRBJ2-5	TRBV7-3	TGTGCCAGCAGCTCCGGGACAGGCCTGTCGTCCCAGTACTTC	CASSSGTGLSSQYF
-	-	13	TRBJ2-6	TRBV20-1	TGCAGTGCTTTCAGCTCTGGGGCCAACGTCCTGACTTTC	CSAFSSGANVLTF
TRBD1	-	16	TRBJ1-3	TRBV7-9	TGTGCCAGCAGCTACCGACAGGGGTCCACTGGAAACACCATATATTTT	CASSYRQGSTGNTIYF
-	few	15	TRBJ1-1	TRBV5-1	TGCGCCAGCAGCTGGACAGCCCCGGCGGACACTGAAGCTTTCTTT	CASSWTAPADTEAFF
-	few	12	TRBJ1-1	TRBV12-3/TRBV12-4	TGTGCCAGCAGTTTAATCCGAACTGAAGCTTTCTTT	CASSLIRTEAFF
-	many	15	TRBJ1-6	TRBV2	TGTGCCAGCACCCGGACAGCCTCCCATAATTCACCCCTCCACTTT	CASTRTASHNSPLHF
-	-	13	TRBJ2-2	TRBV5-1	TGCGCCAGCAGGGGAGAGAACACCGGGGAGCTGTTTTTT	CASRGENTGELFF
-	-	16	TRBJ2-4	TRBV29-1	TGCAGCGTTGAAGATCGGGGGGCCCTAGCCAAAAACATTCAGTACTTC	CSVEDRGALAKNIQYF